Listed below are T cell receptor beta chains from one sample, sequenced in a study of T-cell reconstitution after alpha-beta-depleted transplantation in children. TCRdb fed the PCR reads into MiXCR, producing one record per CDR3 protein. The sample contains around 420,000 distinct CDR3 sequences, about 17% of which appear only once. Sequenced here: PBMCs, mostly from graft donor cells, sampled 360 days after TCRalphabeta/CD19-depleted stem cell transplant. These receptors were taken from a boy less than two years old who had a stem cell transplant for Wiskott-Aldrich syndrome, so the T cells may come from the graft donor. CDR3s include the opening cysteine and the closing phenylalanine or tryptophan. The D gene is left open where the match is weak. Size is stated for part of the rows, as once, few or many counts, or as a class when the clone is expanded.

v_gene,d_gene,j_gene,abundance,CDR3aa,CDR3nt
TRBV6-2/TRBV6-3,NA,TRBJ2-7,few,CASSYDAGSYEQYF,TGTGCCAGCAGTTACGACGCCGGATCCTACGAGCAGTACTTC
TRBV6-5,NA,TRBJ2-7,few,CASSYKGKTYEQYF,TGTGCCAGCAGTTACAAGGGGAAAACCTACGAGCAGTACTTC
TRBV12-3/TRBV12-4,TRBD1,TRBJ2-5,NA,CASRPDREETQYF,TGTGCCAGCAGGCCGGACAGGGAGGAGACCCAGTACTTC
TRBV20-1,TRBD2,TRBJ2-5,few,CSATGRAVETQYF,TGCAGTGCTACCGGGAGGGCCGTAGAGACCCAGTACTTC
TRBV5-1,NA,TRBJ2-7,NA,CASNSGLVPGDDEQYF,TGCGCCAGCAATTCAGGATTGGTTCCGGGGGACGACGAGCAGTACTTC
TRBV13,TRBD2,TRBJ2-3,NA,CASSSFGRGLAGGPSTDTQYF,TGTGCCAGCAGCTCCTTCGGCCGGGGACTAGCGGGAGGGCCAAGCACAGATACGCAGTATTTT
TRBV7-6,TRBD2,TRBJ2-1,few,CASSLVRLAGEQFF,TGTGCCAGCAGCTTAGTTCGACTAGCGGGAGAGCAGTTCTTC
TRBV4-2,TRBD2,TRBJ2-3,many,CASDQAGTNTDTQYF,TGTGCCAGCGACCAGGCGGGGACTAACACAGATACGCAGTATTTT
TRBV7-2,NA,TRBJ2-1,few,CASSLNGQSSYNEQFF,TGTGCCAGCAGCTTAAACGGACAGAGCTCCTACAATGAGCAGTTCTTC
TRBV12-3/TRBV12-4,NA,TRBJ2-5,few,CASSPEPGSKTQYF,TGTGCCAGCAGTCCCGAACCGGGTTCAAAGACCCAGTACTTC
TRBV6-4,NA,TRBJ2-7,NA,CASSDELSCLAPGEPGVEQYF,TGTGCCAGCAGTGACGAACTCTCCTGCCTAGCCCCCGGAGAGCCCGGGGTGGAGCAGTACTTC
TRBV12-3/TRBV12-4,TRBD2,TRBJ2-7,few,CASSFAGGLGEQYF,TGTGCCAGCAGTTTCGCGGGAGGGCTGGGGGAGCAGTACTTC
TRBV5-6,NA,TRBJ2-4,few,CASSIGGGSIQYF,TGTGCCAGCAGCATCGGGGGTGGGAGCATTCAGTACTTC
TRBV4-1,NA,TRBJ2-2,few,CASSQEEFVGADTGELFF,TGCGCCAGCAGCCAAGAGGAGTTTGTGGGCGCCGACACCGGGGAGCTGTTTTTT
TRBV5-1,TRBD1,TRBJ1-5,few,CASSSAGGDQPQHF,TGCGCCAGCAGCTCAGCAGGGGGCGATCAGCCCCAGCATTTT
TRBV12-3/TRBV12-4,TRBD2,TRBJ2-1,NA,CASSLASGGLNEQFF,TGTGCCAGCAGTTTAGCTAGCGGGGGCCTGAATGAGCAGTTCTTC
TRBV6-4,TRBD2,TRBJ2-1,few,CASSDPVSGTSGIRSSYNEQFF,TGTGCCAGCAGTGACCCAGTCTCCGGGACTAGCGGGATAAGGAGCTCCTACAATGAGCAGTTCTTC
TRBV7-9,TRBD2,TRBJ2-1,NA,CASSLAAGGHNEQFF,TGTGCCAGCAGCTTAGCGGCGGGGGGGCATAATGAGCAGTTCTTC
TRBV29-1,NA,TRBJ2-5,NA,CSVGKGGLEETQYF,TGCAGCGTTGGGAAGGGGGGGTTGGAAGAGACCCAGTACTTC
TRBV11-2,NA,TRBJ2-5,few,CASSLRLRVGGTQYF,TGTGCCAGCAGCTTAAGGCTCAGGGTCGGGGGGACCCAGTACTTC
TRBV29-1,NA,TRBJ1-2,few,CSVEFGTGYTF,TGCAGCGTTGAATTTGGGACTGGCTACACCTTC
TRBV18,NA,TRBJ2-5,few,CASLTGEEETQYF,TGTGCCAGCCTTACAGGGGAGGAAGAGACCCAGTACTTC
TRBV24-1,TRBD2,TRBJ2-3,NA,CATSDPRGGQGDTQYF,TGTGCCACCAGTGATCCCCGGGGGGGCCAGGGAGATACGCAGTATTTT
TRBV5-1,TRBD1,TRBJ2-3,many,CASSLVGQGGTDTQYF,TGCGCCAGCAGCTTGGTGGGACAGGGTGGCACAGATACGCAGTATTTT
TRBV28,NA,TRBJ1-1,many,CASTIRNRKKLNTEAFF,TGTGCCAGCACGATTAGAAACAGGAAAAAATTGAACACTGAAGCTTTCTTT
TRBV6-5,TRBD1,TRBJ1-5,few,CASSYSGTGYQPQHF,TGTGCCAGCAGTTATTCCGGGACAGGGTATCAGCCCCAGCATTTT
TRBV12-3/TRBV12-4,TRBD1,TRBJ2-7,few,CASSLGQAGEQYF,TGTGCCAGCAGTCTTGGACAGGCGGGCGAGCAGTACTTC
TRBV28,NA,TRBJ2-2,few,CASIQTDRYTGELFF,TGTGCCAGCATCCAAACGGACAGATACACCGGGGAGCTGTTTTTT
TRBV28,TRBD1,TRBJ1-5,NA,CASSPGQAGQPQHF,TGTGCCAGCAGCCCAGGACAGGCTGGTCAGCCCCAGCATTTT
TRBV10-3,TRBD1,TRBJ1-2,few,CAINSGRDRGPPNYGYTF,TGTGCCATCAATAGCGGTCGGGACAGGGGGCCACCTAACTATGGCTACACCTTC
TRBV4-1,TRBD2,TRBJ2-3,few,CASSQSGLGKTDTQYF,TGCGCCAGCAGCCAGTCCGGACTAGGAAAGACAGATACGCAGTATTTT
TRBV28,NA,TRBJ2-7,once,CASSLISGSSYEQYF,TGTGCCAGCAGTTTAATCTCTGGGAGCTCCTACGAGCAGTACTTC
TRBV6-1,NA,TRBJ1-1,many,CASRGRLGNTEAFF,TGTGCCAGCAGGGGGCGCTTAGGGAACACTGAAGCTTTCTTT
TRBV18,TRBD1,TRBJ2-1,NA,CASSPLPGQGLGGSYNEQFF,TGTGCCAGCTCACCGCTCCCGGGACAGGGTTTGGGAGGGTCTTACAATGAGCAGTTCTTC
TRBV6-1,TRBD1,TRBJ2-1,NA,CASSTGGLRNEQFF,TGTGCCAGCAGTACAGGGGGACTTAGGAATGAGCAGTTCTTC
TRBV27,NA,TRBJ2-2,few,CASSLRGDTGELFF,TGTGCCAGCAGTTTGCGGGGCGACACCGGGGAGCTGTTTTTT
TRBV27,NA,TRBJ2-1,few,CASSFTTKRDSYNEQFF,TGTGCCAGCAGTTTCACCACTAAGCGCGACTCCTACAATGAGCAGTTCTTC
TRBV20-1,NA,TRBJ2-2,few,CSARAMTGNTGELFF,TGCAGTGCTAGAGCAATGACAGGGAACACCGGGGAGCTGTTTTTT
TRBV10-1,NA,TRBJ2-3,once,CASSESVSDTQYF,TGCGCCAGCAGTGAGTCGGTCTCAGATACGCAGTATTTT
TRBV2,TRBD1,TRBJ2-7,once,CASSERGGGYEQYF,TGTGCCAGCAGTGAGAGAGGGGGCGGCTACGAGCAGTACTTC
TRBV28,NA,TRBJ2-5,few,CASSLRRVAVETQYF,TGTGCCAGCAGTTTAAGGCGGGTTGCTGTAGAGACCCAGTACTTC
TRBV12-3/TRBV12-4,NA,TRBJ2-6,NA,CAISSPRDMHSGANVLTF,TGTGCCATCAGTTCCCCCCGGGACATGCACTCTGGGGCCAACGTCCTGACTTTC
TRBV5-5,NA,TRBJ2-7,few,CASSLFLRATYEQYF,TGTGCCAGCAGCTTGTTTCTAAGGGCGACCTACGAGCAGTACTTC